This T cell receptor (beta chain) was recovered during a study of blood T cell repertoires in COVID-19. V was pared by 2 bases and J by 6 bases, with 4 bases between. This CDR3 is built from 11 residues. Germline assignment: CDR1 MNHEY and CDR2 SVGAGI. Some clones are missing from TCRdb's copy, which holds only in-frame ones; the method was immunoSEQ multiplex PCR. This sample carries 100,000 to 150,000 clones, roughly 90% of them seen once, and the ten largest clones take roughly 2.2%. The gene calls are TRBV6-5 and TRBJ1-2; no reliable D call. The receptor was derived from a man in his 70s with active COVID-19. Sequencing was carried out using peripheral blood. The CDR3 loop is CASSYEDGYTF. The DNA for the CDR3 is TGTGCCAGCAGTTACGAGGATGGCTACACCTTC.